This T cell receptor beta chain was observed in a study of blood T cell repertoires in COVID-19. Turning to the study itself: From T cells, B-cell-depleted T cells, or PBMCs came the material, which was cDNA or gDNA.

V trimming: 6 bases; J trimming: 3 bases; junction bases outside the gene matches: 8. CDR1 SGHTA and CDR2 FQGNSA come from the germline V gene. The CDR3 contains 17 residues. In the original analysis: Cell counts per sample came from amplifying reference gene primers. Repertoires were generated with immunoSEQ multiplex PCR, while TCRdb's copy carries only in-frame clones and drops some. From that table come the V and J calls and clone size; the DNA was used to work out D and trimming. Here the sample spans roughly 150,000 clones, roughly 88% being singletons. Seattle cases were enrolled at active infection and followed longitudinally.

The sequenced material came from peripheral blood. V is TRBV7-2 and J is TRBJ2-2, with 12 bases lining up with TRBD2. The receptor was derived from a man in his late teens or twenties with COVID-19, enrolled during active disease. The CDR3 sequence is CASSISSGRAYTGELFF. In DNA form, the CDR3 reads TGTGCCAGCAGTATTTCTAGCGGGAGGGCCTACACCGGGGAGCTGTTTTTT. The full variable domain, rest sourced from reference TRBV7-2 and TRBJ2-2, is GAGVSQSPSNKVTEKGKDVELRCDPISGHTALYWYRQSLGQGLEFLIYFQGNSAPDKSGLPSDRFSAERTGGSVSTLTIQRTQQEDSAVYLCASSISSGRAYTGELFFGEGSRLTVL.